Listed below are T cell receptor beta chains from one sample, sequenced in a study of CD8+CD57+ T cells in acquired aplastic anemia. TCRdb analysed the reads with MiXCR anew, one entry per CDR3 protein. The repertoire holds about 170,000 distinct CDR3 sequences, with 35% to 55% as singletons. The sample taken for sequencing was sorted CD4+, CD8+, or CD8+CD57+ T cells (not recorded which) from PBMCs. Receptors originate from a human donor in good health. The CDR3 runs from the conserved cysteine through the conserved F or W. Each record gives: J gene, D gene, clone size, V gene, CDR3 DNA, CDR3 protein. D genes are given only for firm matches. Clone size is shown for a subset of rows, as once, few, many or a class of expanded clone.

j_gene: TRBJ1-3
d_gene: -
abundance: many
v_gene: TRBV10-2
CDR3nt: TGCGCCAGCAGTGAACAAAAGGGGATCTCTGGAAACACCATATATTTT
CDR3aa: CASSEQKGISGNTIYF

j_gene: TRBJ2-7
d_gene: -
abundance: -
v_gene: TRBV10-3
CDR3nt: TGTGCCACCGTTCTCGGGGATCACTACTACGAGCAGTACTTC
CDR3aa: CATVLGDHYYEQYF

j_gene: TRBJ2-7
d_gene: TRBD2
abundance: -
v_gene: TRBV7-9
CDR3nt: TGTGCCAGCAGCTATAGCGGGGGCCGAGGCGAGCAGTACTTC
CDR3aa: CASSYSGGRGEQYF

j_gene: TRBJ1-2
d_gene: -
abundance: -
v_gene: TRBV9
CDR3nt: TGTGCCAGCAGCGTAGGTGGGAACGACTATGGCTACACCTTC
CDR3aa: CASSVGGNDYGYTF

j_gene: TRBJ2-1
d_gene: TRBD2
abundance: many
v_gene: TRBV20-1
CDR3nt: TGCAGTGCTAGGACGATAGCGGGAGGGCGGAATGAGCAGTTCTTC
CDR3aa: CSARTIAGGRNEQFF

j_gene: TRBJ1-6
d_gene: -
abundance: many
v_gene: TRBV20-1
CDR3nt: TGCAGTGCTACTCAGCCAACTAATAATTCACCCCTCCACTTT
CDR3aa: CSATQPTNNSPLHF

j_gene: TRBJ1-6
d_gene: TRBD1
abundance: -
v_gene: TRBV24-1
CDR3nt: TGTGCCACCAGTGCCGGCGGGACAGGACTAAATCCACCCCTCCACTTT
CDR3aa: CATSAGGTGLNPPLHF

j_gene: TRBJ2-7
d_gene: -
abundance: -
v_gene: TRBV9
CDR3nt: TGTGCCAGCAGCCTCAGTAATCCCTACGAGCAGTACTTC
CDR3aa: CASSLSNPYEQYF

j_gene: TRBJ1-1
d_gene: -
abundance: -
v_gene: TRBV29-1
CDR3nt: TGCAGCGGTCGGATGGGTCGCGAGACTGAAGCTTTCTTT
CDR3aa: CSGRMGRETEAFF

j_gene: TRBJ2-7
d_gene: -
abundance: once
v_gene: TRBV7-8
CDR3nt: TGTGCCAGCAGCCGGGGGACAGCTAGTTCCTACGAGCAGTACTTC
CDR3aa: CASSRGTASSYEQYF

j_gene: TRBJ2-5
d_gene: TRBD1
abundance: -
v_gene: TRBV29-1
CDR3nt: TGCAGCGTTGACAGGGGGCAAGAGACCCAGTACTTC
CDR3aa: CSVDRGQETQYF

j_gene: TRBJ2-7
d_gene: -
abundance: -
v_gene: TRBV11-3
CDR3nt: TGTGCCAGCAGCTACGCCCCCCCTCCCTACGAGCAGTACTTC
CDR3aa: CASSYAPPPYEQYF

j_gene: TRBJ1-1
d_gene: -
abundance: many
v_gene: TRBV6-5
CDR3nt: TGTGCCAGCACTCCGGGACACCTAAACACTGAAGCTTTCTTT
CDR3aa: CASTPGHLNTEAFF

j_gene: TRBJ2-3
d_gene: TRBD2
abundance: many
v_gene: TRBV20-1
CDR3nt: TGCAGTGCTAGGGCGCTAGCGGGAGCGTGGAGGGATACGCAGTATTTT
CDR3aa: CSARALAGAWRDTQYF

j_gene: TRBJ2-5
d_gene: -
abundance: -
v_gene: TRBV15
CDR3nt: TGTGCCACCAGCAGAGGGCAAGGGCGGGAAGAGACCCAGTACTTC
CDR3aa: CATSRGQGREETQYF

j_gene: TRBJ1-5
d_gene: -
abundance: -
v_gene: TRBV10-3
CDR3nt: TGTGCCATCAGTGGTACAGTGAGCAATCAGCCCCAGCATTTT
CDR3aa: CAISGTVSNQPQHF

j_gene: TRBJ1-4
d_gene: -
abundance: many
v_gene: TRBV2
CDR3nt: TGTGCCAGCATCGGCCCCGGCGGAGTGGCTGAAAAACTGTTTTTT
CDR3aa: CASIGPGGVAEKLFF

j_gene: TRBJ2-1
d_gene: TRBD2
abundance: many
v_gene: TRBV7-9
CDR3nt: TGTGCCAGCAGCTTAAATAGCGGGAGTGGTGAGCAGTTCTTC
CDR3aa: CASSLNSGSGEQFF

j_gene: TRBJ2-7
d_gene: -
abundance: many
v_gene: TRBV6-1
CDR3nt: TGTGCCAGCAGGATGGGGGGGGCCGCCAACGAGCAGTACTTC
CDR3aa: CASRMGGAANEQYF

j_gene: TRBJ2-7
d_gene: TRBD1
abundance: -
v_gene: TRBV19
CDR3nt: TGTGCCAGTAGTATGGGAGGACAGGGCCTCTACGAGCAGTACTTC
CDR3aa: CASSMGGQGLYEQYF

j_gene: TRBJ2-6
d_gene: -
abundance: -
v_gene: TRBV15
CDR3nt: TGTGCCACCAGCAGACCCGGACAGTTTGGGGCCAACGTCCTGACTTTC
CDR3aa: CATSRPGQFGANVLTF

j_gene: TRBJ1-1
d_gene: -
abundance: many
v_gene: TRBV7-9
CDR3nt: TGTGCCAGCAGCTTATTCGGGGGATCGTGGGACACTGAAGCTTTCTTT
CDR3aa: CASSLFGGSWDTEAFF

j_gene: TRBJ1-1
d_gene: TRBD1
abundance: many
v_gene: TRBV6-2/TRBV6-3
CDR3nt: TGTGCCAGCAGTTACAGGACAGGGGTGACCGAAGCTTTCTTT
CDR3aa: CASSYRTGVTEAFF

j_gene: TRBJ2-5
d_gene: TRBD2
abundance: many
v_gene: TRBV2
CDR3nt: TGTGCCAGCAGTTTTGGACTAGCGGGGATGCGCGAGACCCAGTACTTC
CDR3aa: CASSFGLAGMRETQYF

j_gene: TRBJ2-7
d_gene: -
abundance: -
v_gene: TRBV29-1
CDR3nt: TGCAGCTCCGGGGCCTACGAGCAGTACTTC
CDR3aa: CSSGAYEQYF

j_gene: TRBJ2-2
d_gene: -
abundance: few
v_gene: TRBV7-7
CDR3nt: TGTGCTAGCAGCTTAAGGCAGAGCACCGGGGAGCTGTTTTTT
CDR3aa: CASSLRQSTGELFF

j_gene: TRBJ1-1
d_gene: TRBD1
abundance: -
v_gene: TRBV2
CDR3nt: TGTGCCAGCACCGCCGGGACAGGGGGCACTGAAGCTTTCTTT
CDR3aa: CASTAGTGGTEAFF